The 10 T cell receptor beta chains presented below share a single source sample, sequenced in a study of T-cell memory formation after mild COVID-19. From the 5' RACE reads, TCRdb called clonotypes with MiXCR, one entry per CDR3 protein. The sample lists 250,000 to 350,000 distinct CDR3 sequences; about a sixth were seen once. What was sequenced was PBMCs or a T cell subset sorted from them (not recorded which). The receptors stem from a man younger than 35 who had mild COVID-19 (a few samples of this study predate the infection). Cell type and time point are not known.

This clonotype has a handful of counts. The chain carries TRBV29-1 and TRBJ1-1, with 7 bases lining up with TRBD1. Trimming took 7 bases from V and 6 from J; bases not matched to a gene: 8. Per germline, CDR1 SQVTM and CDR2 ANQGSEA. The CDR3 has 12 residues. The CDR3 nucleotides read TGCAGCGCCCGCAGGGGGGGATCTGAAGCTTTCTTT. Amino acid sequence: CSARRGGSEAFF.

This clonotype has more than one count but fewer than ten. The rearrangement links TRBV5-6 to TRBJ2-7; D unclear. V gave up 0 bases and J gave up 6 bases, with 13 bases separating them. The CDR3 consists of 14 residues. Germline lookup yields CDR1 SGHDT and CDR2 YYEEEE. CDR3 region: CASSLVSGKGEQYF. The CDR3 DNA reads TGTGCCAGCAGCTTGGTGTCGGGTAAGGGCGAGCAGTACTTC.

This rearrangement joins TRBV7-2 to TRBJ2-2, with 8 bases lining up with TRBD2. The CDR3 has 14 amino acids. The V and J ends lost 4 bases and 8 bases, in that order; junction bases with no gene match: 6. Germline values: CDR1 SGHTA, CDR2 FQGNSA. The CDR3 region is CASSSGGRKGELFF. The CDR3 DNA is TGTGCCAGCAGCTCGGGGGGGCGAAAGGGGGAGCTGTTTTTT.

The sample holds a few counts of this clonotype. The J gene is TRBJ2-3, the V gene TRBV6-2 or TRBV6-3; 7 bases match TRBD2. Germline CDR1 MNHEY, CDR2 SVGEGT. The CDR3 sequence is 14 residues long. V lost 10 bases and J lost 6; bases outside the gene matches: 13. This CDR3 is CATGRRAGIDTQYF. The CDR3 DNA reads TGTGCCACAGGCAGGAGAGCGGGGATTGATACGCAGTATTTT.

The chain employs TRBV6-2 or TRBV6-3 and TRBJ2-1; 7 positions agree with TRBD1. From germline, CDR1 is MNHEY and CDR2 SVGEGT. The V segment lost 10 bases and the J segment 5 bases; nucleotides outside the gene matches: 8. The CDR3 runs 13 residues. The CDR3 DNA reads TGTGCCATCACACGGGACAGCAACAATGAGCAGTTCTTC. Its translation is CAITRDSNNEQFF.

This clonotype was seen at least ten times. The CDR3 is CASGVGGGLQPQHF. DNA for the CDR3: TGTGCCAGCGGGGTGGGCGGGGGGCTTCAGCCCCAGCATTTT. The chain combines TRBV27 with TRBJ1-5; D is perhaps TRBD1 (6 bases). The V end was cut by 8 bases, the J end by 6 bases, with 17 bases between. Looked up from germline, CDR1 is MNHEY and CDR2 is SMNVEV (reference sequence). This CDR3 comprises 14 residues.

The chain uses TRBV4-3 and TRBJ2-2, with 11 bases fitting TRBD2. Germline V gene data show CDR1 as LGHNA and CDR2 as YSLEER. The trim removed 0 bases at V and 1 base at J, leaving 4 bases unmatched. The CDR3 contains 18 residues. CDR3 residues: CASSQDLGLAGNTGELFF. In nucleotides, the CDR3 is TGCGCCAGCAGCCAAGATCTCGGACTAGCGGGGAACACCGGGGAGCTGTTTTTT.

Ten or more counts support this clonotype. This chain joins TRBV7-3 and TRBJ2-3; 7 bases are shared with TRBD2. There are 16 residues in the CDR3. J gave up 5 bases and V 1 base, and 9 bases lay outside the gene matches. CDR1 is SGHTA and CDR2 is FQGTGA in the germline V gene. The CDR3 sequence is CASSLNSRGVRDTQYF. The CDR3 bases are TGTGCCAGCAGCTTAAATTCCCGGGGGGTGAGAGATACGCAGTATTTT.

This clonotype appeared a few times. The chain uses TRBV7-8 and TRBJ2-7, with TRBD2 identical over 11 bases. V was pared by 1 base and J by 6 bases, with 2 bases of the junction left unmatched. Per germline, CDR1 SGHVS and CDR2 FQNEAQ. The CDR3 has 14 amino acids. In nucleotides, the CDR3 is TGTGCCAGCAGCTTAGTCGGGACTAGCGGCGAGCAGTACTTC. Translated, it gives CASSLVGTSGEQYF.

As to this clonotype: Since no conserved phenylalanine or tryptophan closes the CDR3, a read error is the likely cause. The CDR3 DNA sequence: TGCGCCAGCAGCTTGGTTGGGGCCGGGGAGCTGTTTTAT. This encodes CASSLVGAGELFY. The chain recombines TRBV5-1 with TRBJ2-2; D gene uncertain. The CDR3 contains 13 residues. CDR1 SGHRS and CDR2 YFSETQ come from the germline V gene. Trimming shortened V by 0 bases and J by 6 bases, and 6 bases separated the two germline ends.